The 14 T cell receptor beta chains reported below all come from one sample, sequenced in a study of control samples from healthy donors and cancer patients. Sequenced by immunoSEQ multiplex PCR; TCRdb stores in-frame clones only, minus some. This table holds hundreds of thousands of clones, more than 80% found once. The sequencing sample was made of PBMCs. These receptors came from a man aged 35 to 55 with head and neck cancer.

The chain joins TRBV2 to TRBJ1-5, with unresolved D. This CDR3 comprises 14 residues. CDR1 SNHLY and CDR2 FYNNEI come from the germline V gene. V was trimmed by 6 bases and J by 0 bases, leaving 9 bases between them. CDR3 sequence: CASSPVVSNQPQHF. Written as DNA, the CDR3 is TGTGCCAGCAGCCCGGTTGTTAGCAATCAGCCCCAGCATTTT.

The V and J genes are TRBV29-1 and TRBJ2-5; a possible D gene is TRBD1 (5 bases). Germline values: CDR1 SQVTM, CDR2 ANQGSEA. V dropped 8 bases and J dropped 0 bases, with 13 bases sitting between them. This CDR3 region has 13 residues. The CDR3 loop reads CSLIRTYQETQYF. The CDR3 DNA reads as TGCAGCTTAATACGGACATACCAAGAGACCCAGTACTTC.

This chain joins TRBV5-4 and TRBJ1-1; D possibly corresponds to TRBD1 (5 bases). CDR3 length: 13 amino acids. With 0 bases removed from V and 4 bases from J, the gap between germline ends came to 7 bases. The V gene's germline CDR1 is SGHNT and CDR2 YYREEE (reference sequence). CDR3 DNA sequence: TGTGCCAGCAGCTTGGTGGGGGTCACTGAAGCTTTCTTT. As protein: CASSLVGVTEAFF. Supplemented by reference TRBV5-4 and TRBJ1-1, the full variable domain reads ETGVTQSPTHLIKTRGQQVTLRCSSQSGHNTVSWYQQALGQGPQFIFQYYREEENGRGNFPPRFSGLQFPNYSSELNVNALELDDSALYLCASSLVGVTEAFFGQGTRLTVV.

The V gene is TRBV5-4, the J gene TRBJ2-5; TRBD1 matches at 10 bases. The CDR3 is 17 amino acids. Germline trimming cut 0 bases from V and 8 bases from J; bases unmatched to any gene: 13. Germline V gives CDR1 SGHNT, CDR2 YYREEE (reference sequence). Here the CDR3 reads CASSLDGVGQGLSTQYF. The CDR3 DNA reads TGTGCCAGCAGCTTGGACGGCGTGGGACAGGGGCTATCCACCCAGTACTTC.

The V call is TRBV18, the J call TRBJ2-7; 10 bases are a match to TRBD1. Germline values: CDR1 KGHSH, CDR2 LQKENI. This CDR3 comprises 15 residues. J was trimmed by 3 bases and V by 1 base; bases with no gene match: 3. CDR3 DNA sequence: TGTGCCAGCTCACCACGGGACAGGGGAGTCTACGAGCAGTACTTC. It is translated as CASSPRDRGVYEQYF.

A single count supports this clone. The CDR3 nucleotides are TGTGCCTGGTCCACCGGGACAGGGGGGACTGAAGCTTTCTTT. It is translated as CAWSTGTGGTEAFF. V gene TRBV30 combines with J gene TRBJ1-1; TRBD1 matches at 11 bases. The germline V gene has CDR1 GTSNPN and CDR2 SVGIG (reference sequence). The CDR3 contains 14 residues. After removal of 5 bases from V and 5 bases from J, the junction contained 7 bases not matched to a gene.

The CDR3 here is CASTGGANTGELFF. Written as DNA, the CDR3 is TGTGCCAGTACGGGCGGCGCGAACACCGGGGAGCTGTTTTTT. The rearrangement links TRBV19 to TRBJ2-2, with D unresolved. V was cut by 7 bases and J by 0 bases, with 9 bases left in between. The germline V gene has CDR1 LNHDA and CDR2 SQIVND (reference sequence). The CDR3 length is 14 residues.

The chain links TRBV27 to TRBJ2-2, with a possible D match to TRBD2 (7 bases). Trimming stripped 6 bases from V and 5 bases from J, with 13 bases between. CDR3 size: 14 residues. Germline CDR1 MNHEY, CDR2 SMNVEV (reference sequence). The CDR3 loop is CASRLGGATGELFF. The CDR3 nucleotides are TGTGCCAGCAGGCTAGGGGGGGCTACCGGGGAGCTGTTTTTT.

The V and J genes are TRBV29-1 and TRBJ1-1; the match to TRBD1 covers 8 bases. J lost 10 bases, V lost 5 bases, and 9 bases had no gene match. CDR1 and CDR2 from the germline V gene are SQVTM and ANQGSEA. The CDR3 sequence is 12 residues long. CDR3 residues: CSVSTGAEGAFF. For the CDR3, the DNA is TGCAGCGTTTCGACAGGGGCCGAGGGAGCTTTCTTT.

This sequence joins TRBV5-5 and TRBJ1-1; D is perhaps TRBD1 (6 bases). CDR3 length equals 17 residues. Per the germline V gene, CDR1 is SGHKS and CDR2 is YYEKEE (reference sequence). The V end lost 4 bases, the J end lost 0 bases, and 19 bases lay between the germline ends. The CDR3 DNA is TGTGCCAGCAGCGCTCCTACAGGGCGAGCTATGAACACTGAAGCTTTCTTT. Its protein is CASSAPTGRAMNTEAFF.

This clone was detected once. The J gene is TRBJ1-5, the V gene TRBV4-2; D gene uncertain. CDR1 LGHNA and CDR2 YNFKEQ come from the germline V gene. The CDR3 has 14 amino acids. Trimming left V 1 base short and J 5 bases short, with 9 bases between. The CDR3 DNA reads TGTGCCAGCAGCCAAGGGAGAAGCGATCAGCCCCAGCATTTT. This encodes CASSQGRSDQPQHF.

As DNA, the CDR3 is TGTGCCAGCAGTTTGATGGGGGCCAACGTCCTGACTTTC. It yields the protein CASSLMGANVLTF. The V and J genes are TRBV27 and TRBJ2-6, with unresolved D. The CDR3 length is 13 residues. The germline V gene has CDR1 MNHEY and CDR2 SMNVEV (reference sequence). With 3 bases removed from V and 4 bases from J, the gap between germline ends came to 4 bases.

The V and J genes are TRBV10-3 and TRBJ1-1; D unclear. The germline gives CDR1 ENHRY, CDR2 SYGVKD. Trimming cost V 2 bases and J 2 bases, with 9 bases left between them. This CDR3 has 14 residues. CDR3 coding DNA: TGTGCCATCAGTGAGAGATCTAGTAACACTGAAGCTTTCTTT. The encoded protein is CAISERSSNTEAFF.

The rearrangement links TRBV30 to TRBJ2-2, with 7 positions matching TRBD1. CDR1 and CDR2 from the germline V gene are GTSNPN and SVGIG (reference sequence). The CDR3 consists of 14 residues. Trimming removed 1 base from V and 4 bases from J; junction bases left unmatched: 3. The CDR3 DNA sequence: TGTGCCTGGAGTGGGGACAGTTTCACCGGGGAGCTGTTTTTT. Its protein is CAWSGDSFTGELFF.